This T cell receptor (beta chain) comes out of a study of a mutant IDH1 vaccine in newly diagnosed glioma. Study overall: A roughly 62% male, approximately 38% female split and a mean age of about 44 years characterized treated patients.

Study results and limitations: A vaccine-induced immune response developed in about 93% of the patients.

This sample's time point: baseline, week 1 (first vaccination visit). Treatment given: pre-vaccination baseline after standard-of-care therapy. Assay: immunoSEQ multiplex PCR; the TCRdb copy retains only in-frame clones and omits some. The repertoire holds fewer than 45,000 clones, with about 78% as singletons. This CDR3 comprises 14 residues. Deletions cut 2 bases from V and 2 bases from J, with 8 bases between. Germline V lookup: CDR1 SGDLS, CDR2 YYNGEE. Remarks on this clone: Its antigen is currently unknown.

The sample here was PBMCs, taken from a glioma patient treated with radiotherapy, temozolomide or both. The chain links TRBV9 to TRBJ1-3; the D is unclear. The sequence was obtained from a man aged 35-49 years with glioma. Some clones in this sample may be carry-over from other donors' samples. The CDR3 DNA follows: TGTGCCAGCAGCGTGGATGGGGCTGGAAACACCATATATTTT. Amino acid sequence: CASSVDGAGNTIYF.